These 14 T cell receptor beta chains share one sample of origin, sequenced in a study of identical twins' blood T cells. TCRdb fed the 5' RACE reads into MiXCR, producing one record per CDR3 protein. The table has 350,000 to 400,000 distinct CDR3 sequences, about 28% seen once. The sequenced material came from PBMCs. These receptors were collected from a woman between 18 and 55 years old in good health.

This clonotype was counted a few times. The chain uses TRBV3-1 and TRBJ1-2, with TRBD1 identical over 9 bases. The CDR3 consists of 14 residues. Trimming removed 1 base from V and 4 bases from J; junction bases left unmatched: 1. CDR1 LGHDT and CDR2 YNNKEL come from the germline V gene (reference sequence). The chain's CDR3 is CASSQAGQGYGYTF. In DNA form, the CDR3 reads TGTGCCAGCAGCCAAGCGGGACAGGGCTATGGCTACACCTTC. The full variable domain, its missing parts supplied by reference TRBV3-1 and TRBJ1-2, is DTAVSQTPKYLVTQMGNDKSIKCEQNLGHDTMYWYKQDSKKFLKIMFSYNNKELIINETVPNRFSPKSPDKAHLNLHINSLELGDSAVYFCASSQAGQGYGYTFGSGTRLTVV.

The table lists this clonotype with a few counts. This chain joins TRBV6-5 and TRBJ2-7; either TRBD1 or TRBD2 may fit D (5 bases each). There are 15 residues in the CDR3. V was clipped by 6 bases and J by 1 base, with 16 bases between them. CDR1 is MNHEY and CDR2 is SVGAGI in the germline V gene. CDR3 DNA: TGTGCCAGCAGGTCGGGGCCTAGTGTTTCCTACGAGCAGTACTTC. It codes for CASRSGPSVSYEQYF.

This clonotype was seen repeatedly, ten times or more. The chain combines TRBV9 with TRBJ2-7; 10 nucleotides line up with TRBD2. This CDR3 comprises 14 residues. Germline assignment: CDR1 SGDLS and CDR2 YYNGEE. The J segment lost 4 bases and the V segment lost 4 bases, leaving 5 bases of the junction unmatched. The CDR3 nucleotides read TGTGCCAGCAGCCCGGGTAGCGGGGGGTACGAGCAGTACTTC. This gives the protein CASSPGSGGYEQYF.

A remark on this clonotype: Given a much more abundant clone one base away, this may be a read error. This chain uses TRBV29-1 with TRBJ1-2; no clear D. CDR3 length equals 16 residues. Germline V gene data show CDR1 as SQVTM and CDR2 as ANQGSEA. V shed 6 bases and J shed 0 bases, with 20 bases lying between them. DNA for the CDR3: TGCAGCGTAGAGCCAAGTGGGCCCTTGCCTAACTATGGCTACACCTTC. Protein sequence: CSVEPSGPLPNYGYTF.

The chain employs TRBV29-1 and TRBJ1-2, with D possibly being TRBD1 (5 bases). The germline V gene encodes CDR1 SQVTM and CDR2 ANQGSEA. This CDR3 is 12 amino acids long. V was shortened by 7 bases and J by 6 bases, with 15 bases between the two germline ends. The chain's CDR3 is CSAGREFNGYTF. CDR3 bases: TGCAGCGCCGGCAGGGAGTTTAATGGCTACACCTTC. Using reference TRBV29-1 and TRBJ1-2 for the parts outside the CDR3, the full variable domain is SAVISQKPSRDICQRGTSLTIQCQVDSQVTMMFWYRQQPGQSLTLIATANQGSEATYESGFVIDKFPISRPNLTFSTLTVSNMSPEDSSIYLCSAGREFNGYTFGSGTRLTVV.

This clonotype was seen once. The CDR3 here is CASNQGTSNEQFF. The CDR3 coding sequence is TGTGCCAGCAACCAAGGGACTTCGAATGAGCAGTTCTTC. The chain couples TRBV28 to TRBJ2-1; weak D call: TRBD2 (6 bases). This CDR3 has 13 amino acids. Germline V gives CDR1 MDHEN, CDR2 SYDVKM. The ends were cut back, 7 bases at V and 7 bases at J, with 14 bases in the middle.

This clonotype turned up a few times. The chain recombines TRBV29-1 with TRBJ2-1; 7 bases line up with TRBD2. V dropped 7 bases and J dropped 0; count of bases not matched to a gene: 9. The CDR3 length is 15 residues. Germline-derived CDR1 and CDR2 are SQVTM and ANQGSEA. CDR3 loop: CSAKGPSGSYNEQFF. In nucleotides, the CDR3 is TGCAGCGCCAAGGGCCCTAGCGGCTCCTACAATGAGCAGTTCTTC.

This clonotype was counted many times. The V gene is TRBV2, the J gene TRBJ1-5; D gene ambiguous. Trimming took off 6 bases at V and 0 bases at J, with 6 bases between the two ends. Germline lookup yields CDR1 SNHLY and CDR2 FYNNEI. The CDR3 runs 13 residues. In nucleotides, the CDR3 is TGTGCCAGCAGAGAGGATAGCAATCAGCCCCAGCATTTT. It specifies CASREDSNQPQHF.

The sample holds many counts of this clonotype. The CDR3 here is CASSETGTGSYEQYF. In nucleotides, the CDR3 is TGTGCCAGCAGTGAAACCGGGACAGGATCGTACGAGCAGTACTTC. This chain uses TRBV6-2 or TRBV6-3 with TRBJ2-7; TRBD1 agrees at 8 bases. V lost 5 bases to trimming and J lost 4 bases; unmatched junction nucleotides: 10. The CDR3 is 15 residues long. Germline V gene lookup returns CDR1 MNHEY and CDR2 SVGEGT.

The count of this clonotype is one. This chain uses TRBV5-1 with TRBJ1-1, with D possibly TRBD1 on 5 matching bases. V shed 3 bases and J shed 4 bases, with 10 bases lying between them. The CDR3 is made up of 13 amino acids. The V gene's germline CDR1 is SGHRS and CDR2 YFSETQ. The CDR3 is CASSSGSGTEAFF. CDR3 nucleotides: TGCGCCAGCAGCTCAGGGTCTGGCACTGAAGCTTTCTTT. The variable domain in full, with the rest retrieved from reference TRBV5-1 and TRBJ1-1, is KAGVTQTPRYLIKTRGQQVTLSCSPISGHRSVSWYQQTPGQGLQFLFEYFSETQRNKGNFPGRFSGRQFSNSRSEMNVSTLELGDSALYLCASSSGSGTEAFFGQGTRLTVV.

This chain connects TRBV5-5 to TRBJ1-2, with D unresolved. Trimming pared 0 bases from V and 4 bases from J, leaving 13 bases between. Germline V gives CDR1 SGHKS, CDR2 YYEKEE (reference sequence). The CDR3 loop spans 15 amino acids. CDR3 nucleotides: TGTGCCAGCAGCTTGGCCTTCGAGTCTATCTATGGCTACACCTTC. Amino acids: CASSLAFESIYGYTF.

This clonotype was detected only a few times. The chain uses TRBV27 and TRBJ1-6; D is uncertain. CDR1 is MNHEY and CDR2 is SMNVEV in the germline V gene (reference sequence). Trimming pared 5 bases from V and 0 bases from J, leaving 11 bases between. The CDR3 runs to 16 residues. Written as DNA, the CDR3 is TGTGCCAGCAGTATACAACAGAGCTCCTATAATTCACCCCTCCACTTT. Translated: CASSIQQSSYNSPLHF.

V usage is TRBV13 and J usage is TRBJ2-3; D unresolved. There are 14 residues in the CDR3. Germline V lookup: CDR1 PRHDT, CDR2 FYEKMQ (reference sequence). Between the trimmed V and J ends, which lost 5 bases and 4 bases, there was a span of 13 bases. CDR3 sequence: CASSHPQRPDTQYF. CDR3 sequence (DNA): TGTGCCAGCAGCCACCCGCAGCGCCCAGATACGCAGTATTTT.

The chain has TRBV10-3 and TRBJ2-7; a possible D gene is TRBD2 (5 bases). Germline values: CDR1 ENHRY, CDR2 SYGVKD. The CDR3 extends over 14 amino acids. Trimming removed 4 bases at V and 6 bases at J, with 16 bases between. Here the CDR3 reads CAISVRGFDGEQYF. DNA for the CDR3: TGTGCCATCAGTGTTAGAGGGTTTGACGGCGAGCAGTACTTC.